One sample yielded the 9 T cell receptor beta chains listed below, sequenced in a study of identifying expanded T cells in peripheral blood. Some clones are missing from TCRdb's copy, which holds only in-frame ones; the method was immunoSEQ multiplex PCR. The sample records 100,000 to 150,000 clones, 65% to 90% being singletons. The sequenced sample consisted of blood. Receptors were obtained from a person between 18 and 69 years old in good health.

The V gene is TRBV6-4, the J gene TRBJ2-7; the D call may be TRBD1 or TRBD2 (5 bases each). Trimming removed 2 bases at V and 4 bases at J, with 15 bases between. CDR3 size: 15 residues. Germline V gives CDR1 MRHNA, CDR2 SNTAGT. The CDR3 region has the DNA TGTGCCAGCAGTGACCAAGAAAGGGACGGATACGAGCAGTACTTC. It translates to CASSDQERDGYEQYF.

The chain uses TRBV27 and TRBJ2-7, with 8 bases lining up with TRBD1. V lost 5 bases and J lost 5; bases outside the gene matches: 8. Germline V gene lookup returns CDR1 MNHEY and CDR2 SMNVEV (reference sequence). This CDR3 is built from 14 residues. CDR3 in amino acids: CASSTRDRLDEQYF. The DNA of the CDR3 is TGTGCCAGCAGTACCCGGGACAGGTTGGACGAGCAGTACTTC.

Only a few counts were recorded for this clone. The V gene is TRBV6-5, the J gene TRBJ1-2; 10 bases align to TRBD1. With 8 bases clipped from V and 5 bases from J, the junction kept 2 bases outside the gene matches. This CDR3 contains 12 residues. The germline CDR1 and CDR2 sequences are MNHEY and SVGAGI. CDR3 nucleotide sequence: TGTGCCAGCGGGACAGGGGCATATGGCTACACCTTC. This gives the protein CASGTGAYGYTF.

J is TRBJ1-2 and V is TRBV28; 7 bases fit TRBD1. Germline loops: CDR1 MDHEN, CDR2 SYDVKM. The CDR3 length is 15 residues. The V gene end was trimmed by 5 bases and the J gene end by 7 bases; junction bases not matched to a gene: 13. The CDR3 protein is CASSHEQGLWSGYTF. Here the CDR3 DNA reads TGTGCCAGCAGTCACGAACAGGGGTTGTGGAGTGGCTACACCTTC.

The chain links TRBV19 to TRBJ1-5; the D gene is possibly TRBD1 (5 bases). V was cut by 4 bases and J by 5 bases, with 9 bases left in between. This CDR3 is 13 amino acids long. Per germline, CDR1 LNHDA and CDR2 SQIVND (reference sequence). CDR3 sequence (DNA): TGTGCCAGTAGTACGACAGCGGATCAGCCCCAGCATTTT. As protein: CASSTTADQPQHF.

This clone was detected many times. CDR3 nucleotide sequence: TGTGCCAGCAGCCCGGGCAGGGAAAAACTGTTTTTT. This codes for CASSPGREKLFF. The rearrangement joins TRBV7-9 to TRBJ1-4; D is ambiguous. Germline assignment: CDR1 SEHNR and CDR2 FQNEAQ (reference sequence). Trimming stripped 5 bases from V and 8 bases from J, with 9 bases between. The CDR3 runs 12 residues.

This chain joins TRBV28 and TRBJ2-5; no reliable D call. V lost 4 bases and J 5 bases, leaving 11 bases between the germline ends. Germline values: CDR1 MDHEN, CDR2 SYDVKM. This CDR3 contains 13 residues. CDR3 nucleotides: TGTGCCAGCAGTTCGCAACTTGGGGAGACCCAGTACTTC. Its translation is CASSSQLGETQYF.

The V and J genes are TRBV11-2 and TRBJ2-4; D might be TRBD1 (5 bases). Germline assignment: CDR1 SGHAT and CDR2 FQNNGV. V shed 5 bases and J shed 10 bases, with 21 bases lying between them. CDR3 size: 15 residues. CDR3 nucleotides: TGTGCCAGCAGCAACCAAGGGGTAGTAGCAGGGATTCAGTACTTC. Its translation: CASSNQGVVAGIQYF.

The CDR3 reads CASSLAPTGSSGNTIYF. In DNA, the CDR3 is TGTGCCAGCAGCTTAGCCCCAACTGGATCCTCTGGAAACACCATATATTTT. The chain joins TRBV7-6 to TRBJ1-3; D is unclear. The V and J ends lost 0 bases and 0 bases respectively, with 12 bases between them. The CDR3 covers 17 residues. CDR1 is SGHVS and CDR2 is FNYEAQ in the germline V gene.